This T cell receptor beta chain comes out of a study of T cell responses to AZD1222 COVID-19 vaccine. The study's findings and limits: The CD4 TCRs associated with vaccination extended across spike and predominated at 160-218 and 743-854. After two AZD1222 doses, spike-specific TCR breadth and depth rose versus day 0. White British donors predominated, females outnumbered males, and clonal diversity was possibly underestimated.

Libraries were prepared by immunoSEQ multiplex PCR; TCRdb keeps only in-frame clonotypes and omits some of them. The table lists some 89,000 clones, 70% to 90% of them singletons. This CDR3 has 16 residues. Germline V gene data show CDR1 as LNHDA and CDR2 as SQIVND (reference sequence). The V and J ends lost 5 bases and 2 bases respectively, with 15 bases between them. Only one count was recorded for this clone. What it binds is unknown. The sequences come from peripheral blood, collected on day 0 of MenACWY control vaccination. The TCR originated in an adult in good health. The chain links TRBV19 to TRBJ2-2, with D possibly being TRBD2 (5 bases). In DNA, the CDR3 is TGTGCCAGTAGTTATTCGGCGGGCCAAAACACCGGGGAGCTGTTTTTT. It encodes CASSYSAGQNTGELFF. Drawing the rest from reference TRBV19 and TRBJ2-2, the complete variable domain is DGGITQSPKYLFRKEGQNVTLSCEQNLNHDAMYWYRQDPGQGLRLIYYSQIVNDFQKGDIAEGYSVSREKKESFPLTVTSAQKNPTAFYLCASSYSAGQNTGELFFGEGSRLTVL.